The source of this TCR beta chain is a study of spatial heterogeneity in lung cancer. Overall study findings and caveats: Counts of expanded alpha and beta TCRs within tumors tracked the tumor nonsynonymous mutation count.

Stated time point: sample taken at primary tumor resection. Unsorted tumor, nontumor lung tissue or cryopreserved PBMC supplied the whole RNA. By frequency in the sample, this clonotype is medium-sized (0.01 to 0.1%). What it binds is unknown. This beta chain is an off-target read within a library intended for alpha chains, so its frequency means little. TCRdb reanalysed the 5' RACE reads using MiXCR and keeps one entry per CDR3 protein. The data contain about 6,000 distinct CDR3 sequences, about 14% of them singletons. The TCR originated in a male donor with early-stage non-small cell lung cancer. This specimen consisted of lung tumor tissue, obtained at surgery.

CDR3 DNA sequence: TGCAGTGCTAGTAGGGGGCAGGGAGCGGAGACCCAGTACTTC. Protein sequence: CSASRGQGAETQYF. The chain has TRBV20-1 and TRBJ2-5; TRBD1 aligns across 7 bases. This CDR3 contains 14 residues. V shed 3 bases and J 5 bases; nucleotides not matched to a gene: 9. The germline gives CDR1 DFQATT, CDR2 SNEGSKA (reference sequence).